A selection of T cell receptor beta chains follows, all from one sample in a study of blood T cell repertoires in COVID-19. Method: immunoSEQ multiplex PCR; TCRdb's copy keeps in-frame clones and lacks some. The data show approximately 100,000 clones, more than 80% seen once. The sample consisted of peripheral blood. The receptors derive from a woman older than 75 with acute or convalescent COVID-19. CDR3s include the opening cysteine and the closing phenylalanine or tryptophan. Fields, in order: clone size, CDR3 length, D gene, J gene, V gene, CDR3 protein, CDR3 DNA. The D gene is left open where the match is weak. Not all rows give a size; the values are once, few, many and, for expanded clones, a class.

clone size: few; CDR3 length: 11; D gene: NA; J gene: TRBJ2-7; V gene: TRBV28; CDR3 protein: CASSVAYEQYF; CDR3 DNA: TGTGCCAGCAGCGTCGCCTACGAGCAGTACTTC
clone size: NA; CDR3 length: 15; D gene: TRBD1; J gene: TRBJ2-7; V gene: TRBV7-2; CDR3 protein: CASSAGQGASYEQYF; CDR3 DNA: TGTGCCAGCAGCGCCGGACAGGGGGCGTCCTACGAGCAGTACTTC
clone size: once; CDR3 length: 13; D gene: NA; J gene: TRBJ1-5; V gene: TRBV28; CDR3 protein: CASSLQAHQPQHF; CDR3 DNA: TGTGCCAGCAGTTTACAGGCTCATCAGCCCCAGCATTTT
clone size: NA; CDR3 length: 14; D gene: NA; J gene: TRBJ1-1; V gene: TRBV19; CDR3 protein: CASSTSWGRTEAFF; CDR3 DNA: TGTGCCAGTAGCACCTCTTGGGGCCGTACTGAAGCTTTCTTT
clone size: NA; CDR3 length: 15; D gene: TRBD1; J gene: TRBJ2-7; V gene: TRBV28; CDR3 protein: CASAPGTANSYEQYF; CDR3 DNA: TGTGCCAGCGCGCCCGGGACAGCCAACTCCTACGAGCAGTACTTC
clone size: once; CDR3 length: 13; D gene: NA; J gene: TRBJ2-1; V gene: TRBV6-5; CDR3 protein: CASSYENQGKQFF; CDR3 DNA: TGTGCCAGCAGTTACGAAAATCAGGGAAAGCAGTTCTTC
clone size: NA; CDR3 length: 14; D gene: TRBD2; J gene: TRBJ2-1; V gene: TRBV7-2; CDR3 protein: CASMKRGGGDEQFF; CDR3 DNA: TGTGCCAGCATGAAGCGGGGGGGCGGGGATGAGCAGTTCTTC
clone size: NA; CDR3 length: 13; D gene: TRBD2; J gene: TRBJ2-3; V gene: TRBV19; CDR3 protein: CAASGGLTDTQYF; CDR3 DNA: TGTGCAGCTAGCGGGGGATTGACAGATACGCAGTATTTT
clone size: once; CDR3 length: 14; D gene: TRBD1; J gene: TRBJ2-5; V gene: TRBV7-2; CDR3 protein: CASSSRDREETQYF; CDR3 DNA: TGTGCCAGCAGCTCCCGGGACAGGGAAGAGACCCAGTACTTC
clone size: NA; CDR3 length: 14; D gene: TRBD1; J gene: TRBJ2-7; V gene: TRBV3-1/TRBV3-2; CDR3 protein: CASSQLGQGNEQYF; CDR3 DNA: TGTGCCAGCAGCCAACTGGGACAGGGGAACGAGCAGTACTTC
clone size: NA; CDR3 length: 13; D gene: NA; J gene: TRBJ2-5; V gene: TRBV4-1; CDR3 protein: CASSQAHQETQYF; CDR3 DNA: TGCGCCAGCAGCCAAGCCCATCAAGAGACCCAGTACTTC
clone size: NA; CDR3 length: 15; D gene: NA; J gene: TRBJ2-7; V gene: TRBV10-3; CDR3 protein: CAISEGTTGSYEQYF; CDR3 DNA: TGTGCCATCAGTGAGGGGACGACCGGGAGCTACGAGCAGTACTTC
clone size: NA; CDR3 length: 13; D gene: NA; J gene: TRBJ1-3; V gene: TRBV6-1; CDR3 protein: CASSDNSGNTIYF; CDR3 DNA: TGTGCCAGCAGTGACAACTCTGGAAACACCATATATTTT
clone size: NA; CDR3 length: 14; D gene: TRBD1; J gene: TRBJ1-5; V gene: TRBV19; CDR3 protein: CASNDGQVNQPQHF; CDR3 DNA: TGTGCCAGCAACGATGGACAGGTCAATCAGCCCCAGCATTTT
clone size: NA; CDR3 length: 14; D gene: NA; J gene: TRBJ1-2; V gene: TRBV6-6; CDR3 protein: CASSTRGGGGGYTF; CDR3 DNA: TGTGCCAGCAGCACCCGCGGGGGGGGAGGCGGCTACACCTTC
clone size: NA; CDR3 length: 14; D gene: TRBD1; J gene: TRBJ1-2; V gene: TRBV27; CDR3 protein: CASSFDRGRYGYTF; CDR3 DNA: TGTGCCAGCAGTTTTGACAGGGGGCGGTATGGCTACACCTTC
clone size: NA; CDR3 length: 15; D gene: TRBD1; J gene: TRBJ2-7; V gene: TRBV15; CDR3 protein: CATSRQGPGAYEQYF; CDR3 DNA: TGTGCCACCAGCCGACAGGGCCCTGGGGCTTACGAGCAGTACTTC
clone size: NA; CDR3 length: 16; D gene: TRBD2; J gene: TRBJ2-7; V gene: TRBV27; CDR3 protein: CASSLMASGGPYGQYF; CDR3 DNA: TGTGCCAGCAGTTTAATGGCTAGCGGGGGGCCCTACGGGCAGTACTTC
clone size: NA; CDR3 length: 15; D gene: TRBD1; J gene: TRBJ1-2; V gene: TRBV7-6; CDR3 protein: CASSAYRGQGYGYTF; CDR3 DNA: TGTGCCAGCAGCGCTTACAGGGGCCAAGGCTATGGCTACACCTTC
clone size: NA; CDR3 length: 14; D gene: TRBD1; J gene: TRBJ2-7; V gene: TRBV27; CDR3 protein: CASRRDRGFYEQYF; CDR3 DNA: TGTGCCAGCAGGCGGGACAGGGGGTTCTACGAGCAGTACTTC
clone size: NA; CDR3 length: 15; D gene: TRBD2; J gene: TRBJ2-1; V gene: TRBV6-4; CDR3 protein: CASRVKRDSLNEQFF; CDR3 DNA: TGTGCCAGCAGGGTGAAGCGGGACTCCCTCAATGAGCAGTTCTTC
clone size: once; CDR3 length: 13; D gene: TRBD1; J gene: TRBJ1-1; V gene: TRBV19; CDR3 protein: CASSRTGPTEAFF; CDR3 DNA: TGTGCCAGTAGTAGGACAGGGCCAACTGAAGCTTTCTTT
clone size: NA; CDR3 length: 17; D gene: NA; J gene: TRBJ2-6; V gene: TRBV7-2; CDR3 protein: CASSWVGGAGGANVLTF; CDR3 DNA: TGTGCCAGCAGCTGGGTAGGGGGGGCAGGCGGGGCCAACGTCCTGACTTTC
clone size: few; CDR3 length: 15; D gene: NA; J gene: TRBJ1-2; V gene: TRBV29-1; CDR3 protein: CSVAPHLRAGEGYTF; CDR3 DNA: TGCAGCGTTGCCCCTCACCTCCGTGCGGGGGAAGGCTACACCTTC
clone size: NA; CDR3 length: 15; D gene: NA; J gene: TRBJ2-7; V gene: TRBV7-9; CDR3 protein: CASSLEKWELTEQYF; CDR3 DNA: TGTGCCAGCAGCCTGGAGAAGTGGGAGCTTACGGAGCAGTACTTC
clone size: few; CDR3 length: 14; D gene: NA; J gene: TRBJ2-6; V gene: TRBV6-1; CDR3 protein: CASSDRSGANVLTF; CDR3 DNA: TGTGCCAGCAGTGACAGGTCTGGGGCCAACGTCCTGACTTTC
clone size: NA; CDR3 length: 13; D gene: NA; J gene: TRBJ2-7; V gene: TRBV10-2; CDR3 protein: CASSEYRVAEQYF; CDR3 DNA: TGCGCCAGCAGTGAATACAGGGTGGCCGAGCAGTACTTC
clone size: few; CDR3 length: 15; D gene: NA; J gene: TRBJ2-5; V gene: TRBV5-1; CDR3 protein: CASSLGDWNQETQYF; CDR3 DNA: TGCGCCAGCAGCTTGGGGGACTGGAACCAAGAGACCCAGTACTTC
clone size: NA; CDR3 length: 14; D gene: NA; J gene: TRBJ2-3; V gene: TRBV7-9; CDR3 protein: CASSPWGLTDTQYF; CDR3 DNA: TGTGCCAGCAGCCCCTGGGGCTTAACAGATACGCAGTATTTT